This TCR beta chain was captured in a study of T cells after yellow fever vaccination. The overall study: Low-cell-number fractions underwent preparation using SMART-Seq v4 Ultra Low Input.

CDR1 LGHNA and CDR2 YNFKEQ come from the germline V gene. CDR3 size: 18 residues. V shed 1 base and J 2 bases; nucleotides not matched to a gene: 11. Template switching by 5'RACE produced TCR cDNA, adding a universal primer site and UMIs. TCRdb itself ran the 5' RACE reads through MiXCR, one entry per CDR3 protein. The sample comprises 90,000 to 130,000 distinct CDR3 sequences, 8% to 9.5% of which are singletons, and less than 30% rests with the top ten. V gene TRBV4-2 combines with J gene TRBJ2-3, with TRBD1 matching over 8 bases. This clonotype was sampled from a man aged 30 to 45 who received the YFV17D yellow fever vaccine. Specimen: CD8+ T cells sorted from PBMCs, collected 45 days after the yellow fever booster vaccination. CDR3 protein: CASSQVTTGTGPTDTQYF. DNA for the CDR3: TGTGCCAGCAGCCAAGTCACTACCGGGACAGGACCCACAGATACGCAGTATTTT.